This entry describes one TCR beta chain. The target of this receptor is not known. No base qualities exist here, and no much larger clone lies one base off it. The sample comes from a study of T cells after yellow fever vaccination (dated by TCRdb to about 2019). For the wider study: The SMART-Seq v4 Ultra Low Input RNA kit was used to prepare libraries from fractions with low cell numbers. Bulk PBMC replicates and cell subsets were isolated from blood drawn at multiple timepoints before and after both primary and secondary immunization. To follow T-cell clones before and after both primary and booster YFV17D yellow fever vaccination, bulk TCR alpha and beta repertoires underwent longitudinal sequencing. Two healthy male donors, one aged 18 to 30 and one aged 30 to 39 years, were included in the cohort. Study-wide conclusions, independent of this receptor: Computational filtering was required because FACS-sorted repertoires could contain abundant contaminating clonotypes from the bulk population. Most clones expanded after primary vaccination were re-detected after the booster (just under 97% of CD4 and approximately 85% of CD8), suggesting broad memory maintenance. A small share of clonotypes was detected in both CD4 and CD8 compartments, with the overlap likely arising from convergent recombination. The study included only a couple of donors, which limits how far the findings can be generalized. The secondary T-cell response was found to be weaker but faster than the primary response, with a peak reached on day 5 rather than on day 15.

In light of the paper, this sample's treatment or condition label describes: live attenuated yellow fever vaccine strain. Two biological replicates of bulk PBMCs were collected at each blood-draw timepoint. A standard Ficoll-Paque protocol was used to isolate PBMCs from peripheral blood. RNA was extracted with TriZol from bulk PBMCs, CD4 and CD8 fractions, and dextramer-positive and dextramer-negative fractions. The listed sequencing device is Illumina NovaSeq 6000. TCR cDNA was synthesized by 5'RACE template switching, through which a universal primer site and unique molecular identifiers were introduced. Priming for cDNA synthesis came from both the TCR alpha and TCR beta constant segments. Two PCR steps were used to amplify libraries, with sample barcodes and sequencing adapters being added in the second step. Sequencing of the libraries was done on either Illumina HiSeq 2500 (2x100 bp) or NovaSeq (2x150 bp). Per the original workflow: MIGEC was used to demultiplex reads and collapse the reads into UMI consensus sequences, and MiXCR was used for V(D)J alignment. Clonotypes responding to the vaccine were identified with edgeR on replicate PBMC samples, with the criteria of FDR below 0.01 and a log2 fold change above 5 up to day 15. Each bulk clonotype was labeled CD4 or CD8 based on which sequenced repertoire, CD4 or CD8, contained the clonotype at higher abundance. The public reads were reprocessed in TCRdb via fastp at Q25 and MiXCR, keeping in-frame beta chains. Rows with a matching CDR3 protein are joined into one entry that keeps the most common DNA and genes. The V and J calls and clone size come from TCRdb's table, not from the authors' own analysis. Across this sample there are roughly 350,000 distinct CDR3 sequences, with approximately 4% seen only once. Around 24% of the sample is held by the ten biggest clonotypes.

The receptor was isolated from a young man who received the YFV17D yellow fever vaccine. This specimen consisted of PBMCs, obtained 5 days after the yellow fever booster vaccination.

Read as DNA, the sequence is TGTGCCAGCAGCTACTACCGGGGCCCCTACGAGCAGTACTTC. Protein translation: CASSYYRGPYEQYF. The chain is assembled from TRBV5-4 and TRBJ2-7; the D region may be TRBD1 or TRBD2, each matching 5 bases equally. V lost 3 bases and J lost 2 bases; the stretch between them is 12 bases long. From cysteine to phenylalanine, the CDR3 is 14 amino acids long. Only the CDR3 DNA is retained, 42 bases long and in frame from the first base. Based on the germline V gene (reference sequence), the CDR1 and CDR2 sequences are SGHNT and YYREEE.